Presented here are 31 T cell receptor beta chains from one specimen sequenced in a study of T cells in women clearing cervical HPV infection. The repertoire was sequenced with immunoSEQ multiplex PCR; TCRdb's copy has only in-frame clones and lacks some. The listing contains 30,000 to 40,000 clones. Sequenced: blood buffy coat. Receptors were obtained from a woman between 18 and 70 years old with a cervical HPV16 infection that either progressed to CIN3+ or cleared (not recorded which).

CDR3 region: CASSLATGGANGYTF. CDR3 bases read: TGTGCCAGCAGCTTAGCGACAGGGGGCGCGAATGGC. This rearrangement joins TRBV7-9 to TRBJ1-2, with 10 bases identical to TRBD1. The read terminates 3 residues ahead of where the CDR3 ends, so the germline J gene completes it. Trimming took 0 bases from V and 6 from J; bases not matched to a gene: 4. The CDR3 length is 15 residues. CDR1 is SEHNR, CDR2 FQNEAQ, per germline (reference sequence).

With respect to this clone: The read comes to an end 3 residues before the CDR3 does, leaving the germline J gene to fill in the end. The V gene is TRBV19, the J gene TRBJ1-1; D remains unclear. Trimming left V 3 bases short and J 0 bases short, with 14 bases between. The CDR3 sequence is 16 residues long. CDR1 is LNHDA and CDR2 is SQIVND in the germline V gene (reference sequence). The CDR3 DNA, read in part, is TGTGCCAGTAGTATCGGTCGGGTGGGTTTGAACACTGAA. It encodes CASSIGRVGLNTE. The whole CDR3 region reads CASSIGRVGLNTEAFF.

Regarding this clone: The read halts 3 residues ahead of the CDR3 end, with the missing end drawn from the germline J gene. The V gene is TRBV6-2 or TRBV6-3, the J gene TRBJ1-5; D is unresolved. The CDR3 length is 15 residues. Trimming took 2 bases from V and 0 from J, leaving 8 bases between them. Germline V gene sequence: CDR1 MNHEY, CDR2 SVGEGT. The chain's CDR3 is CASSYPGYSNQPQHF. The DNA read from the CDR3 is TGTGCCAGCAGTTACCCGGGGTATAGCAATCAGCCC.

For this clone: The read ends 3 residues early relative to the CDR3; the germline J gene fills the gap. The rearrangement joins TRBV7-2 to TRBJ2-1; unclear D gene. The CDR3 spans 15 residues. Germline CDR1 is SGHTA and CDR2 is FQGNSA. Trimming took off 0 bases at V and 6 bases at J, with 12 bases between the two ends. CDR3 residues: CASSLAGSGLNEQFF. The DNA read from the CDR3 is TGTGCCAGCAGCTTAGCGGGCTCAGGTCTCAATGAG. The full variable domain, in which reference TRBV7-2 and TRBJ2-1 provide the parts outside the CDR3, is GAGVSQSPSNKVTEKGKDVELRCDPISGHTALYWYRQSLGQGLEFLIYFQGNSAPDKSGLPSDRFSAERTGGSVSTLTIQRTQQEDSAVYLCASSLAGSGLNEQFFGPGTRLTVL.

The sequenced CDR3 bases are TGTGCCAGCCGTGGACGGACTAGCACAGATACG. It codes for CASRGRTSTDT. The whole CDR3 sequence is CASRGRTSTDTQYF. This chain connects TRBV5-4 to TRBJ2-3, with a weak D call TRBD2 (5 bases). The CDR3 goes on 3 residues after the read ends, and that part is filled in from the germline J gene. V lost 7 bases and J 0 bases, leaving 12 bases between the germline ends. CDR1 and CDR2 (germline): SGHNT, YYREEE (reference sequence). The CDR3 contains 14 residues. The entire variable domain, with the rest obtained from reference TRBV5-4 and TRBJ2-3, is as follows: ETGVTQSPTHLIKTRGQQVTLRCSSQSGHNTVSWYQQALGQGPQFIFQYYREEENGRGNFPPRFSGLQFPNYSSELNVNALELDDSALYLCASRGRTSTDTQYFGPGTRLTVL.

Of note for this clone: The CDR3 end falls 3 residues outside the read, so it is completed with the germline J gene. This chain uses TRBV4-2 with TRBJ2-5; D is unresolved. Germline values: CDR1 LGHNA, CDR2 YNFKEQ. Deletions cut 1 base from V and 1 base from J, with 4 bases between. This CDR3 region has 13 residues. The part of the CDR3 DNA that was read is TGTGCCAGCAGCCAAGTCCTCCAAGAGACC. Its translation is CASSQVLQET. The entire CDR3 sequence reads CASSQVLQETQYF.

Comments on this clone: The missing CDR3 end, 3 residues past where the read stops, is filled in from the germline J gene. The V and J genes are TRBV5-1 and TRBJ2-7, with D unresolved. Trimming shortened V by 1 base and J by 4 bases, and 9 bases separated the two germline ends. The germline CDR1 and CDR2 sequences are SGHRS and YFSETQ. This CDR3 contains 13 residues. CDR3 loop: CASSLKEGYEQYF. The CDR3 bases that were read are TGCGCCAGCAGCTTGAAGGAAGGGTACGAG.

The sequenced CDR3 bases are TGTGCCAGCAGTGAACGGGACTATACCTACAATGAG. It is translated as CASSERDYTYNE. The complete CDR3 reads CASSERDYTYNEQFF. The genes are TRBV2 and TRBJ2-1; 7 nucleotides align to TRBD2. The missing CDR3 end, 3 residues past where the read stops, is filled in from the germline J gene. CDR1 is SNHLY and CDR2 is FYNNEI in the germline V gene. The CDR3 is 15 residues long. Losses at the gene ends were 2 bases for V and 2 bases for J; bases not matched to a gene: 3.

Points on this clone: The read finishes 3 residues shy of the CDR3 end, and the germline J gene is used to complete it. The J gene is TRBJ2-2, the V gene TRBV13; D perhaps matches TRBD2 (5 bases). The ends were cut back, 1 base at V and 7 bases at J, with 10 bases in the middle. The germline V gene has CDR1 PRHDT and CDR2 FYEKMQ (reference sequence). The CDR3 is made up of 14 amino acids. CDR3 bases read: TGTGCCAGCAGCTTAGCGCGGGCGCACGGGGAG. This codes for CASSLARAHGE. The CDR3 in its entirety is CASSLARAHGELFF.

With respect to this clone: A junction boundary mismatches the germline segment, possibly from a read error. The CDR3 end is not reached by the read, which stops 3 residues before it; the germline J gene fills it in. Other DNA variants within this sample encode the same CDR3. The chain links TRBV18 to TRBJ2-7; perhaps D is TRBD1 or TRBD2 (5 bases each). The CDR3 runs 18 residues. Germline assignment: CDR1 KGHSH and CDR2 LQKENI. CDR3 sequence: CASSPRGRAASLSYEQYF. CDR3 DNA (partial): TGTGCCAGCTCCCCACGGGGCAGGGCGGCGAGCCTCTCCTACGAG.

A word on this clone: The read gets to within 3 residues of the CDR3 end, and the germline J gene fills in the rest. The V call is TRBV19, the J call TRBJ1-3; 8 bases match TRBD1. The J segment lost 2 bases and the V segment lost 0 bases, leaving 9 bases of the junction unmatched. This CDR3 spans 18 amino acids. Looked up from germline, CDR1 is LNHDA and CDR2 is SQIVND (reference sequence). The CDR3 spells CASSIDLGQGQTGNTIYF. Partial CDR3 DNA: TGTGCCAGTAGTATAGACCTTGGACAGGGTCAGACTGGAAACACC.

On this clone: The missing CDR3 end, 3 residues past where the read stops, is filled in from the germline J gene. The rearrangement links TRBV20-1 to TRBJ2-7; 11 bases are a match to TRBD1. This CDR3 comprises 14 residues. Unmatched junction bases numbered 5, after V lost 3 bases and J lost 4 bases. Germline CDR1 DFQATT, CDR2 SNEGSKA (reference sequence). The CDR3 DNA, read in part, is TGCAGTGCTAGGTGGACAGGGGGCTGGTACGAG. Amino acid sequence: CSARWTGGWYE. The full CDR3 is CSARWTGGWYEQYF.

For this clone: Coverage ceases 3 residues before the CDR3 finishes, and the germline J gene fills in the end. This chain uses TRBV7-2 with TRBJ1-6; TRBD1 is a possible D gene (5 bases). V was cut by 6 bases and J by 10 bases, with 16 bases left in between. Germline CDR1 SGHTA, CDR2 FQGNSA. The CDR3 runs to 14 residues. Partial CDR3 DNA: TGTGCCAGCAGATACCTTCGTGACAGCTCACCC. Translation: CASRYLRDSSP. In full, the CDR3 reads CASRYLRDSSPLHF.

Note on this clone: The CDR3 end is not reached by the read, which stops 3 residues before it; the germline J gene fills it in. The chain couples TRBV6-2 or TRBV6-3 to TRBJ1-5; 8 bases map to TRBD1. V dropped 7 bases and J dropped 2; count of bases not matched to a gene: 4. Germline V gene data show CDR1 as MNHEY and CDR2 as SVGEGT. The CDR3 contains 14 residues. The CDR3 DNA, read in part, is TGTGCCAGCACAGGGGGCGATGGCAATCAGCCC. This encodes CASTGGDGNQP. The full CDR3 protein is CASTGGDGNQPQHF.

Notes on this clone: Read data end 3 residues before the CDR3 end; the end is taken from the germline J gene. The chain employs TRBV5-1 and TRBJ2-3; no definite D call. Germline assignment: CDR1 SGHRS and CDR2 YFSETQ. This CDR3 is 16 amino acids long. The V and J ends lost 1 base and 2 bases respectively, with 14 bases between them. The CDR3 loop reads CASSLFRQSATDTQYF. The CDR3 DNA, read in part, is TGCGCCAGCAGCTTGTTTCGTCAGAGCGCCACAGATACG.

Of note for this clone: The read terminates 3 residues before the CDR3 end, so the remaining end is supplied by the germline J gene. The V gene is TRBV20-1, the J gene TRBJ2-1, with D perhaps TRBD2 (7 bases). Trimming removed 1 base at V and 7 bases at J, with 17 bases between. There are 15 residues in the CDR3. The germline V gene encodes CDR1 DFQATT and CDR2 SNEGSKA (reference sequence). The CDR3 bases that were read are TGCAGTGCTAGAGCCCGGGGGGCTAGGGGAAATGAG. Protein product: CSARARGARGNE. The whole CDR3 protein is CSARARGARGNEQFF.

Concerning this clone itself: The read is 3 residues too short to cover the CDR3 end, so that end is filled in from the germline J gene. This chain joins TRBV6-1 and TRBJ2-7; D could derive from TRBD1 or TRBD2 (6 bases each). Trimming removed 2 bases at V and 5 bases at J, with 13 bases between. The germline CDR1 and CDR2 sequences are MNHNS and SASEGT. The CDR3 loop spans 14 amino acids. The DNA read from the CDR3 is TGTGCCAGCAGTGAAAGTCAGGGGAGGAACGAG. Protein product: CASSESQGRNE. The full CDR3 sequence reads CASSESQGRNEQYF.

As concerns this clone: The missing CDR3 end, 3 residues past where the read stops, is filled in from the germline J gene. The V call is TRBV7-3, the J call TRBJ2-2; no clear D. This CDR3 region has 13 residues. V was clipped by 5 bases and J by 1 base, with 5 bases between them. Germline CDR1 reads SGHTA; CDR2 reads FQGTGA. The CDR3 reads CASSNKNTGELFF. The covered CDR3 bases are TGTGCCAGCAGCAACAAGAACACCGGGGAG.

As to this clone: The missing CDR3 end, 3 residues past where the read stops, is filled in from the germline J gene. The V gene is TRBV19, the J gene TRBJ1-3; 9 nucleotides align to TRBD1. CDR1 is LNHDA and CDR2 is SQIVND in the germline V gene (reference sequence). CDR3 length equals 15 residues. After removal of 4 bases from V and 8 bases from J, the junction contained 9 bases not matched to a gene. The CDR3 DNA, read in part, is TGTGCCAGTAGTACCGCGGGACAGGGCCGGGACACC. It translates to CASSTAGQGRDT. The full CDR3 sequence reads CASSTAGQGRDTIYF. Looking up the rest from reference TRBV19 and TRBJ1-3 gives the full variable domain: DGGITQSPKYLFRKEGQNVTLSCEQNLNHDAMYWYRQDPGQGLRLIYYSQIVNDFQKGDIAEGYSVSREKKESFPLTVTSAQKNPTAFYLCASSTAGQGRDTIYFGEGSWLTVV.

The CDR3 sequence is CASSLGTQGLGGYTF. The sequenced CDR3 bases are TGTGCCAGTAGTCTCGGAACACAGGGGCTGGGGGGC. The chain is built from TRBV19 and TRBJ1-2, with 7 bases matching TRBD1. The read gets to within 3 residues of the CDR3 end, and the germline J gene fills in the rest. The CDR3 is made up of 15 amino acids. Germline loops: CDR1 LNHDA, CDR2 SQIVND (reference sequence).

Turning to this clone: The CDR3 extends 3 residues past the end of the read, so its final part is completed from the germline J gene. The chain uses TRBV2 and TRBJ2-3; D might be TRBD1 (6 bases). Trimming left V 6 bases short and J 5 bases short, with 12 bases between. The CDR3 totals 13 residues. Germline CDR1 and CDR2: SNHLY and FYNNEI. CDR3 in amino acids: CASRVGAGDTQYF. The DNA read from the CDR3 is TGTGCCAGCAGAGTGGGGGCCGGAGATACG.

Comments on this clone: The missing CDR3 end, 3 residues past where the read stops, is filled in from the germline J gene. V is TRBV2 and J is TRBJ2-1; TRBD1 matches 10 bases. The CDR3 contains 13 residues. Trimming at V came to 6 bases and at J to 7 bases, leaving 3 bases not matched to a gene. Germline CDR1 is SNHLY and CDR2 is FYNNEI. This chain's CDR3 is CASSDRGRNEQFF. CDR3 DNA, as far as it was read: TGTGCCAGCAGCGACAGGGGGCGGAATGAG.

A word on this clone: The read terminates 3 residues ahead of where the CDR3 ends, so the germline J gene completes it. The chain combines TRBV7-3 with TRBJ2-4; 10 bases align to TRBD1. CDR3 size: 16 residues. Germline V gene data show CDR1 as SGHTA and CDR2 as FQGTGA. Partial CDR3 DNA: TGTGCCAGCAGCCGGACGGGACAGGGGACGGGGGGGACT. Its protein is CASSRTGQGTGGT. The whole CDR3 region reads CASSRTGQGTGGTQYF. The full variable domain, completed using reference TRBV7-3 and TRBJ2-4, is GAGVSQTPSNKVTEKGKYVELRCDPISGHTALYWYRQSLGQGPEFLIYFQGTGAADDSGLPNDRFFAVRPEGSVSTLKIQRTERGDSAVYLCASSRTGQGTGGTQYFGAGTRLSVL.

Note on this clone: The read gets to within 3 residues of the CDR3 end, and the germline J gene fills in the rest. V and J are TRBV20-1 and TRBJ1-1; 7 bases are shared with TRBD1. The germline V gene has CDR1 DFQATT and CDR2 SNEGSKA (reference sequence). CDR3 length: 11 amino acids. The CDR3 region is CSAPRGLGAFF. Incomplete CDR3 DNA: TGCAGTGCTCCTAGGGGGCTTGGG.

A note on this clone: With the read ending 3 residues before the CDR3 end, the germline J gene is used to fill in that end. This chain connects TRBV19 to TRBJ1-1, with D maybe TRBD1 (6 bases). V lost 5 bases to trimming and J lost 3 bases, with 19 bases between them. CDR3 length: 16 residues. Germline loops: CDR1 LNHDA, CDR2 SQIVND (reference sequence). The CDR3 bases that were read are TGTGCCAGTAGTCCTGGACAGTCCAGGGTGGACACTGAA. It specifies CASSPGQSRVDTE. The complete CDR3 sequence is CASSPGQSRVDTEAFF.

A word on this clone: The DNA ends 3 residues before the CDR3 does, and the rest of the CDR3 is filled in from the germline J gene. The gene calls are TRBV18 and TRBJ1-1; the match to TRBD1 covers 7 bases. This CDR3 has 13 residues. Germline V gene data show CDR1 as KGHSH and CDR2 as LQKENI. The ends lost 6 bases at V and 1 base at J; junction bases unmatched: 2. The CDR3 here is CASSGTANTEAFF. The CDR3 DNA, read in part, is TGTGCCAGCTCTGGGACAGCGAACACTGAA.

In the case of this clone: The DNA ends 3 residues before the CDR3 does, and the rest of the CDR3 is filled in from the germline J gene. The V gene is TRBV19, the J gene TRBJ2-3; the match to TRBD1 covers 8 bases. The ends lost 5 bases at V and 1 base at J; junction bases unmatched: 11. The CDR3 contains 17 residues. Germline-derived CDR1 and CDR2 are LNHDA and SQIVND (reference sequence). CDR3 loop: CASSPFLDRAGTDTQYF. Partial CDR3 DNA: TGTGCCAGTAGTCCGTTCTTGGACAGGGCTGGCACAGATACG.

As regards this clone: The read finishes 3 residues shy of the CDR3 end, and the germline J gene is used to complete it. The chain has TRBV10-3 and TRBJ2-3; 10 bases line up with TRBD2. This CDR3 comprises 15 residues. The J segment lost 3 bases and the V segment lost 7 bases, leaving 7 bases of the junction unmatched. From germline, CDR1 is ENHRY and CDR2 SYGVKD. The CDR3 bases that were read are TGTGCCATCACCGGGAGCGGGGGGGCGACAGATACG. Amino acids: CAITGSGGATDT. The whole CDR3 region reads CAITGSGGATDTQYF.

A remark on this clone: Read sequence stops 3 residues before the CDR3 end, and the germline J gene provides the missing end. This chain joins TRBV20-1 and TRBJ1-4, with no clear D. This CDR3 spans 14 amino acids. Trimming took off 6 bases at V and 6 bases at J, with 17 bases between the two ends. CDR1 and CDR2 (germline): DFQATT, SNEGSKA (reference sequence). Partial CDR3 DNA: TGCAGTGCCAGTGAAATGCCGTCACATGAAAAA. Its protein is CSASEMPSHEK. The full CDR3 sequence reads CSASEMPSHEKLFF.

Comment on this clone: Read sequence stops 3 residues before the CDR3 end, and the germline J gene provides the missing end. The chain carries TRBV20-1 and TRBJ2-2; 7 positions agree with TRBD1. CDR3 length equals 13 residues. Germline V gives CDR1 DFQATT, CDR2 SNEGSKA (reference sequence). The covered CDR3 bases are TGCAGTGCTAGTAGACAGGGTGAGGAAAAG. This encodes CSASRQGEEK. The full CDR3 protein reads CSASRQGEEKLFF.

Details on this clone: The read ends 3 residues early relative to the CDR3; the germline J gene fills the gap. The chain uses TRBV18 and TRBJ1-2, with D maybe TRBD1 (5 bases). The CDR3 is 14 residues long. Germline values: CDR1 KGHSH, CDR2 LQKENI. The chain's CDR3 is CASSPSTGGRDYTF. The part of the CDR3 DNA that was read is TGTGCCAGCTCACCATCAACCGGGGGTCGGGAC. Drawing the rest from reference TRBV18 and TRBJ1-2, the complete variable domain is NAGVMQNPRHLVRRRGQEARLRCSPMKGHSHVYWYRQLPEEGLKFMVYLQKENIIDESGMPKERFSAEFPKEGPSILRIQQVVRGDSAAYFCASSPSTGGRDYTFGSGTRLTVV.